This T cell receptor beta chain was sequenced during a study of cytomegalovirus exposure and HLA in healthy donors. Clones were read by immunoSEQ multiplex PCR, and TCRdb kept only the in-frame ones, dropping some. Here the sample spans some 120,000 clones, roughly 90% being singletons. This receptor was taken from a woman aged 18-29 years in good health and CMV-seronegative. Material: PBMCs.

The CDR3 protein is CASNPGAGSYNEQFF. CDR3 coding DNA: TGCGCCAGCAATCCGGGAGCGGGCTCCTACAATGAGCAGTTCTTC. The chain employs TRBV5-1 and TRBJ2-1, with D maybe TRBD2 (6 bases). Trimming shortened V by 6 bases and J by 0 bases, and 13 bases separated the two germline ends. Germline assignment: CDR1 SGHRS and CDR2 YFSETQ. The CDR3 runs 15 residues. The full variable domain, in which reference TRBV5-1 and TRBJ2-1 provide the parts outside the CDR3, is KAGVTQTPRYLIKTRGQQVTLSCSPISGHRSVSWYQQTPGQGLQFLFEYFSETQRNKGNFPGRFSGRQFSNSRSEMNVSTLELGDSALYLCASNPGAGSYNEQFFGPGTRLTVL.